The 20 T cell receptor beta chains in this list originate from one sample, sequenced in a study of cytomegalovirus exposure and HLA in healthy donors. 60 Vbeta and 13 Jbeta primers were used in PCR. Generated by immunoSEQ multiplex PCR, the TCRdb table keeps only in-frame clones and is missing some. The repertoire holds around 150,000 clones, with 75% as singletons. The sequencing sample was made of PBMCs. Receptors were obtained from a woman between 45 and 60 years old in good health and CMV-seropositive.

This chain uses TRBV19 with TRBJ2-3; the match to TRBD1 covers 7 bases. J gave up 0 bases and V 10 bases, and 10 bases lay outside the gene matches. This CDR3 is 15 amino acids long. Germline CDR1 and CDR2: LNHDA and SQIVND (reference sequence). CDR3 nucleotides: TGTGCCACCGGACAGGAGCTTTCTAGCACAGATACGCAGTATTTT. It yields the protein CATGQELSSTDTQYF. Full variable domain (remainder filled in from reference TRBV19 and TRBJ2-3): DGGITQSPKYLFRKEGQNVTLSCEQNLNHDAMYWYRQDPGQGLRLIYYSQIVNDFQKGDIAEGYSVSREKKESFPLTVTSAQKNPTAFYLCATGQELSSTDTQYFGPGTRLTVL.

V gene TRBV27 combines with J gene TRBJ2-5; D perhaps matches TRBD1 (5 bases). V was clipped by 5 bases and J by 4 bases, with 5 bases between them. CDR1 is MNHEY and CDR2 is SMNVEV in the germline V gene (reference sequence). The CDR3 sequence is 11 residues long. The CDR3 spells CASSQGETQYF. The CDR3 DNA reads TGTGCCAGCAGTCAGGGAGAGACCCAGTACTTC.

This clone has a handful of counts. The V call is TRBV15, the J call TRBJ1-2, with D perhaps matching TRBD1 (6 bases). This CDR3 is built from 14 residues. In germline, CDR1 is LNHNV, CDR2 YYDKDF (reference sequence). V lost 0 bases, J lost 4 bases, and 9 bases lay in between. The CDR3 nucleotides are TGTGCCACCAGCAGAGATCCACAGGGCTATGGCTACACCTTC. As protein: CATSRDPQGYGYTF.

This clone was counted a few times. The chain is built from TRBV5-1 and TRBJ1-1, with TRBD1 as a possible D gene (5 bases). Germline values: CDR1 SGHRS, CDR2 YFSETQ. Deletions cut 4 bases from V and 1 base from J, with 14 bases between. The CDR3 runs to 15 residues. Here the CDR3 DNA reads TGCGCCAGCAGCGTCGTGGGGGGGACGAACACTGAAGCTTTCTTT. Amino acid sequence: CASSVVGGTNTEAFF.

The rearrangement joins TRBV4-1 to TRBJ1-2, with 8 bases fitting TRBD1. J gave up 1 base and V 1 base, and 5 bases lay outside the gene matches. The CDR3 totals 16 residues. From germline, CDR1 is MGHRA and CDR2 YSYEKL. CDR3 sequence: CASSQGQGAVNYGYTF. The CDR3 bases are TGCGCCAGCAGCCAAGGGCAGGGGGCTGTTAACTATGGCTACACCTTC.

The chain couples TRBV5-1 to TRBJ2-3, with TRBD2 matching over 8 bases. V lost 0 bases to trimming and J lost 6 bases; unmatched junction nucleotides: 6. The CDR3 has 15 residues. Germline loops: CDR1 SGHRS, CDR2 YFSETQ. CDR3 in amino acids: CASSLGLASGDTQYF. CDR3 sequence (DNA): TGCGCCAGCAGCTTGGGACTAGCGAGTGGGGATACGCAGTATTTT.

This chain links TRBV2 with TRBJ2-1; possible D gene TRBD2, 5 bases. This CDR3 contains 14 residues. In germline, CDR1 is SNHLY, CDR2 FYNNEI. V was trimmed by 7 bases and J by 7 bases, leaving 17 bases between them. CDR3 loop: CASIQVASWNEQFF. The CDR3 DNA follows: TGTGCCAGCATACAAGTGGCTAGCTGGAATGAGCAGTTCTTC.

The chain joins TRBV9 to TRBJ2-1; maybe TRBD2 (5 bases). The CDR3 consists of 15 residues. Germline V gene sequence: CDR1 SGDLS, CDR2 YYNGEE. V was clipped by 3 bases and J by 5 bases, with 15 bases between them. The CDR3 DNA follows: TGTGCCAGCAGCGCCAGGTGGGGAGTGGACAATGAGCAGTTCTTC. This translates into CASSARWGVDNEQFF. The full variable domain, with the rest looked up from reference TRBV9 and TRBJ2-1, is DSGVTQTPKHLITATGQRVTLRCSPRSGDLSVYWYQQSLDQGLQFLIQYYNGEERAKGNILERFSAQQFPDLHSELNLSSLELGDSALYFCASSARWGVDNEQFFGPGTRLTVL.

The rearrangement links TRBV2 to TRBJ2-5, with 8 positions matching TRBD2. Germline CDR1 reads SNHLY; CDR2 reads FYNNEI. CDR3 length: 14 amino acids. The trim removed 2 bases at V and 9 bases at J, leaving 8 bases unmatched. CDR3: CASSEYGGGGSQYF. The CDR3 nucleotides are TGTGCCAGCAGTGAATACGGGGGGGGTGGGTCCCAGTACTTC.

The J gene is TRBJ1-2, the V gene TRBV27, with D unclear. Germline assignment: CDR1 MNHEY and CDR2 SMNVEV (reference sequence). This CDR3 comprises 15 residues. V lost 1 base and J lost 4, with 13 bases in between. The CDR3 protein is CASSLFGRAVYGYTF. The CDR3, as DNA: TGTGCCAGCAGTTTATTTGGGAGGGCGGTCTATGGCTACACCTTC.

Only a few counts were recorded for this clone. V and J are TRBV6-5 and TRBJ2-5; D unresolved. CDR3 length: 13 residues. CDR1 and CDR2 (germline): MNHEY, SVGAGI. V was cut by 0 bases and J by 4 bases, with 6 bases left in between. The CDR3 protein is CASSYSLRETQYF. The CDR3 DNA reads as TGTGCCAGCAGTTACTCGCTGAGAGAGACCCAGTACTTC.

The J gene is TRBJ2-7, the V gene TRBV6-5, with TRBD1 identical over 9 bases. The CDR3 contains 15 residues. The germline CDR1 and CDR2 sequences are MNHEY and SVGAGI. Germline trimming cut 6 bases from V and 6 bases from J; bases unmatched to any gene: 12. The CDR3 sequence is CASSFFGTGRAEQYF. CDR3 nucleotides: TGTGCCAGCAGCTTTTTCGGGACAGGGCGAGCCGAGCAGTACTTC.

The chain uses TRBV2 and TRBJ2-3, with 7 nucleotides matching TRBD2. Germline trimming cut 4 bases from V and 11 bases from J; bases unmatched to any gene: 12. The V gene's germline CDR1 is SNHLY and CDR2 FYNNEI. The CDR3 loop spans 14 amino acids. CDR3 in DNA: TGTGCCAGCAGTGGGGGGGGACTAACCTCGGGGCAGTATTTT. Residues: CASSGGGLTSGQYF.

This rearrangement joins TRBV5-1 to TRBJ2-7; TRBD1 matches at 8 bases. The junction had 6 bases not matched to a gene; V was cut back by 4 bases and J by 3 bases. CDR3 size: 14 residues. In germline, CDR1 is SGHRS, CDR2 YFSETQ. This chain's CDR3 is CASSPFGQGYEQYF. CDR3 coding DNA: TGCGCCAGCAGCCCCTTCGGACAGGGCTACGAGCAGTACTTC.

The chain employs TRBV10-2 and TRBJ2-7, with 11 bases matching TRBD1. Germline values: CDR1 WSHSY, CDR2 SAAADI. Unmatched junction bases numbered 7, after V lost 2 bases and J lost 4 bases. The length of the CDR3 is 16 residues. The CDR3 DNA follows: TGCGCCAGCAGTGAGAGGAGGACAGGGGGCAGGTACGAGCAGTACTTC. Amino acids: CASSERRTGGRYEQYF.

The J gene is TRBJ1-1, the V gene TRBV19, with D uncertain. Looked up from germline, CDR1 is LNHDA and CDR2 is SQIVND (reference sequence). V was shortened by 8 bases and J by 1 base, with 11 bases between the two germline ends. This CDR3 has 13 residues. The CDR3 here is CASSAKKNTEAFF. CDR3 nucleotides: TGTGCCAGTTCTGCGAAGAAGAACACTGAAGCTTTCTTT.

This chain joins TRBV4-1 and TRBJ1-2; D is unresolved. In germline, CDR1 is MGHRA, CDR2 YSYEKL. The V end lost 0 bases, the J end lost 2 bases, and 10 bases lay between the germline ends. The CDR3 has 15 amino acids. The CDR3 DNA reads TGCGCCAGCAGCCAAGATATCCAGAAAAACTATGGCTACACCTTC. Its translation: CASSQDIQKNYGYTF.

This clone showed up just once. The chain is built from TRBV9 and TRBJ1-3, with D possibly matching TRBD1 (5 bases). This CDR3 spans 16 amino acids. Per germline, CDR1 SGDLS and CDR2 YYNGEE. Trimming pared 1 base from V and 2 bases from J, leaving 13 bases between. For the CDR3, the DNA is TGTGCCAGCAGCGTACAGGGAAGTGGAACTGGAAACACCATATATTTT. It is translated as CASSVQGSGTGNTIYF. Full variable domain (rest looked up from reference TRBV9 and TRBJ1-3): DSGVTQTPKHLITATGQRVTLRCSPRSGDLSVYWYQQSLDQGLQFLIQYYNGEERAKGNILERFSAQQFPDLHSELNLSSLELGDSALYFCASSVQGSGTGNTIYFGEGSWLTVV.

The J gene is TRBJ2-7, the V gene TRBV9; perhaps TRBD2 as D (6 bases). Germline V gene sequence: CDR1 SGDLS, CDR2 YYNGEE. The CDR3 sequence is 14 residues long. V lost 0 bases and J 4 bases, leaving 11 bases between the germline ends. CDR3 amino acids: CASSVGGLDYEQYF. As DNA, the CDR3 is TGTGCCAGCAGCGTAGGGGGACTCGATTACGAGCAGTACTTC.

Turning to this clone: This sample includes further DNA sequences coding for the same CDR3. The chain uses TRBV5-4 and TRBJ2-3, with 11 bases identical to TRBD2. V gave up 5 bases and J gave up 4 bases; unmatched junction bases: 6. The germline V gene has CDR1 SGHNT and CDR2 YYREEE (reference sequence). The CDR3 is 15 residues long. CDR3 sequence reads: CASSFSGGAADTQYF. The CDR3 region has the DNA TGTGCCAGCAGTTTTAGCGGGGGGGCCGCAGATACGCAGTATTTT. The full variable domain, with the rest looked up from reference TRBV5-4 and TRBJ2-3, is ETGVTQSPTHLIKTRGQQVTLRCSSQSGHNTVSWYQQALGQGPQFIFQYYREEENGRGNFPPRFSGLQFPNYSSELNVNALELDDSALYLCASSFSGGAADTQYFGPGTRLTVL.